This paragraph covers one T cell receptor (beta chain) sequence. The sample is drawn from a study of cytomegalovirus exposure and HLA in healthy donors. The PCR made use of 60 Vbeta and 13 Jbeta primers. The protocol was immunoSEQ multiplex PCR, while the TCRdb copy is restricted to in-frame clones and leaves out a portion. Of a few hundred thousand clones in the sample, about four fifths were seen once. V lost 3 bases and J lost 2, with 9 bases in between. This CDR3 has 14 amino acids. CDR1 is LNHDA, CDR2 SQIVND, per germline (reference sequence). This chain links TRBV19 with TRBJ2-3; D unclear. Sequenced sample: PBMCs. The receptor was isolated from a girl under 10 years old in good health and CMV-seronegative. The CDR3 DNA sequence: TGTGCCAGTAGTATGATAGCCTTCACAGATACGCAGTATTTT. This codes for CASSMIAFTDTQYF.